A selection of T cell receptor beta chains follows, all from one sample in a study of T cells expressing NK-cell markers. After re-calling the 5' RACE reads, TCRdb lists one entry per CDR3 protein, DNA absent. The sample table sets out hundreds of thousands of distinct CDR3 sequences. Sequenced: blood T cells: a sorted CD56 or NKG2C T cell subset, CD4+ or CD8+ T cells, or bulk PBMC T cells (not recorded which). These receptor sequences come from a man in his late teens or twenties in good health. Both conserved end residues are part of each CDR3. Each record gives: J gene, V gene, CDR3 protein.

TRBJ1-2 | TRBV6-1 | CASSEWTGPNYGYTF
TRBJ2-7 | TRBV4-3 | CASSRLAGATGDEQYF
TRBJ2-1 | TRBV24-1 | CATSDLGTANNEQFF
TRBJ2-1 | TRBV2 | CAKSGGTGGSYNEQFF
TRBJ1-5 | TRBV3-1 | CASSQDASSNQPQHF
TRBJ2-3 | TRBV12-3/TRBV12-4 | CASRDRADDTQYF
TRBJ2-1 | TRBV30 | CAWRGKGGAGSYNEQFF
TRBJ2-3 | TRBV5-1 | CASSYGRGTDTQYF
TRBJ2-1 | TRBV12-3/TRBV12-4 | CASTPDRGMIDEQFF
TRBJ2-3 | TRBV7-9 | CASSGEEDYTDTQYF
TRBJ2-2 | TRBV2 | CASTETGAAGELFF
TRBJ1-1 | TRBV19 | CASSIAPRAEAFF
TRBJ1-1 | TRBV4-3 | CASSQVASGATEAFF
TRBJ2-7 | TRBV7-6 | CASSLDLRQYF
TRBJ1-1 | TRBV5-5 | CASNFGGVTEAFF
TRBJ2-5 | TRBV12-3/TRBV12-4 | CASRTLLAGDKETQYF